Listed below are T cell receptor beta chains from one sample, sequenced in a study of shared clonotypes between healthy human individuals. TCRdb's copy holds only in-frame clones and misses some; the assay was immunoSEQ multiplex PCR. Among roughly 320,000 clones, around 90% were seen once, and the ten largest hold around 15%. Sequencing input: memory CD8+ T cells sorted from blood. All receptors come from a man aged 18 to 30 in good health. The CDR3 runs from the conserved cysteine through the conserved F or W.

TRBJ1-2	TRBV7-2	CASSLPEYSYGYTF
TRBJ1-2	TRBV4-1	CASSQSDRSPYGYTF
TRBJ2-1	TRBV11-2	CASSLAGATFGYNEQFF
TRBJ1-2	TRBV7-9	CASSLPQGNYGYTF
TRBJ2-1	TRBV27	CASSGGAFGNEQFF
TRBJ2-7	TRBV19	CASSLAGLAYEQYF
TRBJ1-2	TRBV11-2	CASSFKPTASDYGYTF
TRBJ1-4	TRBV27	CASRQASNEKLFF
TRBJ2-5	TRBV7-9	CASSLAVETQYF
TRBJ2-1	TRBV11-3	CASSPRQGRGYNEQFF
TRBJ2-7	TRBV2	CASPSRIPGQLPYEQYF